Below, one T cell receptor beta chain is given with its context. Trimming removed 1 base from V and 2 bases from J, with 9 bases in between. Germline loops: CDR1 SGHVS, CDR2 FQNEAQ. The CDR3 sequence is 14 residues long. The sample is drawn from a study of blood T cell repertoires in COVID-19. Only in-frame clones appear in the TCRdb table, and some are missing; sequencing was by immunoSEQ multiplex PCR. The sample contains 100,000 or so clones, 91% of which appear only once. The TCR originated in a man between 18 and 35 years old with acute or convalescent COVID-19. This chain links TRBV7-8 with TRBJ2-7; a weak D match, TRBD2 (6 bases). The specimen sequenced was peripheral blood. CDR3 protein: CASSLGGLAYEQYF. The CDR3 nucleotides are TGTGCCAGCAGCTTAGGGGGACTCGCCTACGAGCAGTACTTC. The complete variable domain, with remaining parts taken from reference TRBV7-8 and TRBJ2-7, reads GAGVSQSPRYKVAKRGQDVALRCDPISGHVSLFWYQQALGQGPEFLTYFQNEAQLDKSGLPSDRFFAERPEGSVSTLKIQRTQQEDSAVYLCASSLGGLAYEQYFGPGTRLTVT.